A selection of T cell receptor beta chains follows, all from one sample in a study of blood T cells in healthy people across ages. A single record per CDR3 protein comes from TCRdb applying MiXCR to the 5' RACE reads. The sample comprises over 1,500,000 distinct CDR3 sequences, around half of which are singletons, and more than 2% rests with the top ten. The material sequenced was blood. Receptor source: a middle-aged woman in good health. The CDR3 runs from the conserved cysteine through the conserved F or W. A D gene is named only where the DNA matches it firmly. Clone size is stated in some rows and not others, as once, few, many or a class when expanded.

d_call	j_call	clone_size	v_call	cdr3_nt	cdr3_aa
-	TRBJ2-6	-	TRBV20-1	TGCAGTGCTCCCGGGACCTCTCTCTCTGGGGCCAACGTCCTGACTTTC	CSAPGTSLSGANVLTF
TRBD2	TRBJ2-5	few	TRBV3-1	TGTGCCAGCAGCCAAGATGGAGAACTAGCGGGCAACTCCGAGACCCAGTACTTC	CASSQDGELAGNSETQYF
TRBD2	TRBJ2-3	few	TRBV9	TGTGCCAGCAGCGCCTTTAGCGGGGGCGGGGATACGCAGTATTTT	CASSAFSGGGDTQYF
TRBD1	TRBJ1-5	-	TRBV7-6	TGTGCCAGCAGCTTAGCGGGAGGGGGCCCCAATCAGCCCCAGCATTTT	CASSLAGGGPNQPQHF
-	TRBJ2-1	-	TRBV9	TGTGCCAGCAGCGGACAGCCGGACAATGAGCAGTTCTTC	CASSGQPDNEQFF
-	TRBJ2-7	few	TRBV6-5	TGTGCCAGCAGTTACTCTGCTACGGCCCTAGGGTATGACCAGTACTTC	CASSYSATALGYDQYF
-	TRBJ2-5	-	TRBV4-1	TGCGCCAGCAGCCAGGCCGGTGACACGGGGAAAGAGACCCAGTACTTC	CASSQAGDTGKETQYF
-	TRBJ2-1	-	TRBV5-8	TGTGCCAGCAGTTACAGGGTCAGTAACTACAATGAGCAGTTCTTC	CASSYRVSNYNEQFF
-	TRBJ1-2	-	TRBV5-1	TGCGCCAGCAGACCCCAGGTTGAGCTCTCCTATGGCTACACCTTC	CASRPQVELSYGYTF
TRBD2	TRBJ2-7	few	TRBV20-1	TGCAGTGCGGGGGGGGGTAGAGGCACAAAAGGGCAGTACTTC	CSAGGGRGTKGQYF
-	TRBJ2-7	few	TRBV6-6	TGTGCCAGCAGTTACTCGATGTCGGGCTCCTACGAGCAGTACTTC	CASSYSMSGSYEQYF
-	TRBJ1-5	-	TRBV18	TGTGCCAGCTCACCAGGGACCGACGGGCGTTGGCCCCAGCATTTT	CASSPGTDGRWPQHF
-	TRBJ2-7	few	TRBV7-2	TGTGCCAGCAGCTTAGATTGGGGGCGCTGCGAGCAGTACTTC	CASSLDWGRCEQYF
TRBD1	TRBJ2-5	-	TRBV18	TGTGCCAGCTCAAGCCGGGACAGGGAGGCAGAGACCCAGTACTTC	CASSSRDREAETQYF
-	TRBJ1-1	once	TRBV5-1	TGCGCCAGCAGCGAGTCGGCCCAGAGTACTGAAGCTTTCTTT	CASSESAQSTEAFF
-	TRBJ2-5	few	TRBV11-2	TGTGCCAGCAGCTCGATGGAAGGGGAGACCCAGTACTTC	CASSSMEGETQYF
TRBD1	TRBJ2-7	few	TRBV10-3	TGTGCCATCAGTGACTACTCCAGGGAGGGACAGGGGAGAGGCGAGCAGTACTTC	CAISDYSREGQGRGEQYF
TRBD2	TRBJ2-1	-	TRBV4-1	TGCGCCAGCAGCCGGAGCGGGGGGTGGATCAAAGAGCAGTTCTTC	CASSRSGGWIKEQFF
TRBD2	TRBJ2-7	few	TRBV6-5	TGTGCCAGCAGGGCCGGGACTACCTACGAGCAGTACTTC	CASRAGTTYEQYF
-	TRBJ2-4	-	TRBV7-2	TGTGCCAGCAGCTTAGACGGGTCCTCGGAGGTGAACATTCAGTACTTC	CASSLDGSSEVNIQYF
TRBD1	TRBJ2-7	-	TRBV20-1	TGCAGTGCTAGATCTCCAGGGGACAGGGTTTCCTACGAGCAGTACTTC	CSARSPGDRVSYEQYF
TRBD2	TRBJ2-3	-	TRBV9	TGTGCCAGCAGCGCCGGGGGGGCAGTCGCAGATACGCAGTATTTT	CASSAGGAVADTQYF
-	TRBJ1-5	once	TRBV20-1	TGCAGTGCTAGAGATCACCGTAGCAATCAGCCCCAGCATTTT	CSARDHRSNQPQHF
-	TRBJ1-5	few	TRBV20-1	TGCAGTGCTCCGGAGCCGCTACAATCTCGGGGCAATCAGCCCCAGCATTTT	CSAPEPLQSRGNQPQHF
-	TRBJ1-4	few	TRBV11-2	TGTGCCAGCAGCTTATCGGGGGCAGGAAGAAACGAAAAACTGTTTTTT	CASSLSGAGRNEKLFF
TRBD2	TRBJ2-3	-	TRBV9	TGTGCCAGCAGCCCCGCAAATAGGGGCGGGGGGGCAGATACGCAGTATTTT	CASSPANRGGGADTQYF
-	TRBJ1-5	few	TRBV27	TGTGCCAGCAGTCTAAGCGAGGGTCAGCCCCAGCATTTT	CASSLSEGQPQHF
TRBD2	TRBJ2-3	-	TRBV4-3	TGCGCCAGCAGCCAAGAGCCTGGACTAGCGGGAGATACGCAGTATTTT	CASSQEPGLAGDTQYF
TRBD1	TRBJ2-4	-	TRBV11-2	TGTGCCAGCAGCTTCGGACAGGGTAAAAACATTCAGTACTTC	CASSFGQGKNIQYF
-	TRBJ2-5	-	TRBV6-1	TGTGCCAGCAGTGAAAAGGGCGGCGGGGCCGGGGAGACCCAGTACTTC	CASSEKGGGAGETQYF
-	TRBJ2-1	-	TRBV6-1	TGTGCCAGCGGGGTCCCCCAGCAGGCAGACAATGAGCAGTTCTTC	CASGVPQQADNEQFF
-	TRBJ1-5	-	TRBV7-8	TGTGCCAGCAGCTTAAGATTAGGGCAGCCCCAGCATTTT	CASSLRLGQPQHF
-	TRBJ1-1	-	TRBV20-1	TGCAGTACCTCAGAGAGGGGGAACACTGAAGCTTTCTTT	CSTSERGNTEAFF
TRBD2	TRBJ2-7	few	TRBV20-1	TGCAGTGCTTATTCCCCGGGGCTAGCGGGGGGGCAAGTCTACGAGCAGTACTTC	CSAYSPGLAGGQVYEQYF
-	TRBJ2-7	few	TRBV4-3	TGCGCCAGCAGCCAAGATCTAGCCGCGCCGGCGCAGTACTTC	CASSQDLAAPAQYF
TRBD2	TRBJ2-3	-	TRBV3-1	TGTGCCAGCAGCCAACGACGGCGGGGGGGCGTCAGCACAGATACGCAGTATTTT	CASSQRRRGGVSTDTQYF
-	TRBJ1-2	-	TRBV2	TGTGCCAGCAGTGATGGTCGTAGAGGTCTTGGCTATGGCTACACCTTC	CASSDGRRGLGYGYTF
TRBD1	TRBJ1-2	-	TRBV7-3	TGTGCCAGCAGCTCCAACCAGGGGGGTGGCTACACCTTC	CASSSNQGGGYTF
TRBD1	TRBJ2-5	few	TRBV29-1	TGCAGCGTTTCCGGGACAGGGCTTCAAGAGACCCAGTACTTC	CSVSGTGLQETQYF
-	TRBJ1-5	-	TRBV12-3/TRBV12-4	TGTGCCAGCAGTTTAGGGGGTATCGAGCCCCAGCATTTT	CASSLGGIEPQHF
-	TRBJ2-4	few	TRBV3-1	TGTGCCAGCAGCCAAGCCCTAGGACAGAACCGACTAGCCAAAAACATTCAGTACTTC	CASSQALGQNRLAKNIQYF
-	TRBJ1-6	-	TRBV7-9	TGTGCCAGCAGCTTAGTAACAGGAGCCTTCTATAATTCACCCCTCCACTTT	CASSLVTGAFYNSPLHF
-	TRBJ2-1	-	TRBV9	TGTGCCAGCAGCGTTGAAGCTATCCAAAGGGGGAATGAGCAGTTCTTC	CASSVEAIQRGNEQFF
-	TRBJ1-2	-	TRBV12-3/TRBV12-4	TGTGCCAGCAGTTACCCAGGGTTTCGCTATGGCTACACCTTC	CASSYPGFRYGYTF
-	TRBJ1-2	-	TRBV4-3	TGCGCCAGCAGCCACGCCGAGGGCTATGGCTACACCTTC	CASSHAEGYGYTF
TRBD1	TRBJ1-1	-	TRBV29-1	TGCAGCGTGGGACAGGGCTTGAACACTGAAGTTTTCTTT	CSVGQGLNTEVFF
-	TRBJ2-7	-	TRBV7-2	TGTGCCAGCAGCTCAAGGTGGGGTTACTACGAGCAGTACTTC	CASSSRWGYYEQYF
TRBD2	TRBJ2-3	-	TRBV2	TGTGCCAGCAGGGGCCGGGGGGGTAGGATGACAGATACGCAGTATTTT	CASRGRGGRMTDTQYF
-	TRBJ1-1	once	TRBV13	TGTGCCAGCAGCGGAGTGAGAACCACTGAAGCTTTCTTT	CASSGVRTTEAFF
-	TRBJ1-6	once	TRBV4-2	TGTGCCAGCAGCCAAGATCTTCAGGCTCTCTATAATTCACCCCTCCACTTT	CASSQDLQALYNSPLHF
-	TRBJ1-5	-	TRBV20-1	TGCAGTGCTACCAAACAACAGGTGCTTAGCAATCAGCCCCAGCATTTT	CSATKQQVLSNQPQHF